The subject of this entry is one T cell receptor (beta chain). Its cognate antigen is unknown. The CDR3 covers 13 residues. This sample is drawn from a study of beta chain features in type 1 diabetes. TCRB transcripts that were expressed got sequenced, as all of the isolated RNA had been reverse transcribed. Using immunoSEQ multiplex PCR, the repertoire was profiled, and TCRdb retains in-frame clones only, with some absent. The data hold about 240,000 clones, with more than 11% observed a single time. Points from the study as a whole: The study found moderately but significantly shorter TCRB CDR3s in all four CD4+ subsets of Type 1 diabetes patients.

This TCR was recovered from a young man with type 1 diabetes. Sequencing was carried out using naive CD4+ T cells from blood. This chain links TRBV21-1 with TRBJ2-3; TRBD2, the table's D call, lacks a check against the DNA. TRBV21-1 is a documented pseudogene. The CDR3 sequence: CASSIASGDTQYF. CDR3 DNA: TGTGCCAGCAGCATAGCTAGCGGGGATACGCAGTATTTT.